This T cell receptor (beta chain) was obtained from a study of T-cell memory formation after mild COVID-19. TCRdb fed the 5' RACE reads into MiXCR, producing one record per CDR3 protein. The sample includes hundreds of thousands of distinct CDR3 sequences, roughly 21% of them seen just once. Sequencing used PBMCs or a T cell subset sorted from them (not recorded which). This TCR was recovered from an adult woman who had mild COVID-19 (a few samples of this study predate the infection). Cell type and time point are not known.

The CDR3 protein is CASRLRTGPAYEQYF. DNA of the CDR3: TGCGCCAGCAGACTTCGGACAGGACCTGCCTACGAGCAGTACTTC. V gene TRBV5-1 combines with J gene TRBJ2-7, with 7 bases that match TRBD1. The CDR3 sequence is 15 residues long. Germline assignment: CDR1 SGHRS and CDR2 YFSETQ. J lost 2 bases, V lost 5 bases, and 10 bases had no gene match.